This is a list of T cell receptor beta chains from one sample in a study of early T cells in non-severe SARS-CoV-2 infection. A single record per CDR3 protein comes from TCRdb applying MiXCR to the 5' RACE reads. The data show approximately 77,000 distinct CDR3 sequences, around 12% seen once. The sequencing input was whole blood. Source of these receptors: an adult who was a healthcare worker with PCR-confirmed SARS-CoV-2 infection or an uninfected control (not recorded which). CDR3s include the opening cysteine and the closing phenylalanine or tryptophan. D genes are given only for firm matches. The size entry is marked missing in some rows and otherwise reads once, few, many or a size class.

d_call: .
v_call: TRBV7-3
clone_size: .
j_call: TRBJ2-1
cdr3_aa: CASSSDSSYNEQFF
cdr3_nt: TGTGCCAGCAGCTCCGATAGCTCCTACAATGAGCAGTTCTTC

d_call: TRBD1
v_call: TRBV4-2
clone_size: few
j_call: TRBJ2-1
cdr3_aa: CASSQAGGEQFF
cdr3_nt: TGTGCCAGCAGCCAAGCAGGGGGTGAGCAGTTCTTC

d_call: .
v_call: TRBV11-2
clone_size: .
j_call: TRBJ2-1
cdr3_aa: CASSPWDTKSYNEQFF
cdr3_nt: TGTGCCAGCAGCCCCTGGGACACAAAATCCTACAATGAGCAGTTCTTC

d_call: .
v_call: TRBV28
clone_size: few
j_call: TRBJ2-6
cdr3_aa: CASFGSGANVLTF
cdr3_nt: TGTGCCAGCTTTGGCTCTGGGGCCAACGTCCTGACTTTC

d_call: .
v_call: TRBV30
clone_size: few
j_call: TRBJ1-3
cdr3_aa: CAWSPRGGNTIYF
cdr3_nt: TGTGCCTGGAGTCCGAGAGGAGGAAACACCATATATTTT

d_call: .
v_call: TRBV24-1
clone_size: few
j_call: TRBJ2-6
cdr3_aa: CATSDPSGQTGANVLTF
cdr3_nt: TGTGCCACCAGTGATCCTTCGGGACAAACTGGGGCCAACGTCCTGACTTTC

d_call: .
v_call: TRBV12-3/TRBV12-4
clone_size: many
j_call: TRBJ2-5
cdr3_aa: CASSSSQETQYF
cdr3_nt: TGTGCCAGCAGTTCCTCTCAAGAGACCCAGTACTTC

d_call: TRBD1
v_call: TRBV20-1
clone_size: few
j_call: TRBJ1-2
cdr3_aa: CSSFGQGRNGYTF
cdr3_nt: TGCAGTTCTTTCGGACAGGGGAGGAATGGCTACACCTTC

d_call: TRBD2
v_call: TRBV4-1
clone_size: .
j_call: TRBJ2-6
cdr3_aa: CASSQSLGTSGRTGANVLTF
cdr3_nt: TGCGCCAGCAGCCAATCACTCGGGACTAGCGGGAGAACTGGGGCCAACGTCCTGACTTTC

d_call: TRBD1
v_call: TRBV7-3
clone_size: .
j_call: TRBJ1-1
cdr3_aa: CASSLWGTATNTEAFF
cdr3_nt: TGTGCCAGCAGCTTATGGGGGACAGCCACGAACACTGAAGCTTTCTTT

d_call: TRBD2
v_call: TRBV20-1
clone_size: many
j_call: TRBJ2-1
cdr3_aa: CSASGRYNEQFF
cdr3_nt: TGCAGTGCGAGCGGGAGGTACAATGAGCAGTTCTTC

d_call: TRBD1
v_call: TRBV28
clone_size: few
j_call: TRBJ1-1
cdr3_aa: CASSILTGPTNTEAFF
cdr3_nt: TGTGCCAGCAGTATATTGACAGGGCCTACAAACACTGAAGCTTTCTTT

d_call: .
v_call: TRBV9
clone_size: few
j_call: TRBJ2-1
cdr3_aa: CASSADWTVGYNEQFF
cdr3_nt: TGTGCCAGCAGCGCTGACTGGACCGTCGGGTACAATGAGCAGTTCTTC

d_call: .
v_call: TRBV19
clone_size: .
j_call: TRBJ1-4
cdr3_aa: CASTPRGTANEKLFF
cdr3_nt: TGTGCCAGTACCCCGAGGGGCACAGCTAATGAAAAACTGTTTTTT

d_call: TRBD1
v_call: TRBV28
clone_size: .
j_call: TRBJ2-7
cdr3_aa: CASSLGPGQSYF
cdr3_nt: TGTGCCAGCAGTTTAGGGCCGGGACAGAGCTACTTC

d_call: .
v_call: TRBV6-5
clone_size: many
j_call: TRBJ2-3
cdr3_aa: CASSPVSGSTDTQYF
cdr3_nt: TGTGCCAGCAGTCCCGTGAGCGGTAGCACAGATACGCAGTATTTT

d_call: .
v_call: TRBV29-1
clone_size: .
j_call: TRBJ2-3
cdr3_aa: CSVRSGHSTDTQYF
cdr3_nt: TGCAGCGTTCGAAGCGGGCATAGCACAGATACGCAGTATTTT

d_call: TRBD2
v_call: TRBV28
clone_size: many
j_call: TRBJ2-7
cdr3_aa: CASKSTAAGVYEQYF
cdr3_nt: TGTGCCAGCAAATCCACGGCAGCGGGAGTCTACGAGCAGTACTTC

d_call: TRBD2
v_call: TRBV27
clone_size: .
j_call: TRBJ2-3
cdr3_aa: CASSLRESTDTQYF
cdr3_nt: TGTGCCAGCAGTTTGCGGGAGTCTACAGATACGCAGTATTTT

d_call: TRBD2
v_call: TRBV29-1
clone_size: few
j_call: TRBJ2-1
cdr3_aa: CSVSGGSYNEQFF
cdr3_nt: TGCAGCGTTTCGGGGGGGTCCTACAATGAGCAGTTCTTC

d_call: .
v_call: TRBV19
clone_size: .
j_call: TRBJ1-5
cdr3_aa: CASSIFPGPSNQPQHF
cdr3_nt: TGTGCCAGTAGTATATTCCCCGGCCCCAGCAATCAGCCCCAGCATTTT

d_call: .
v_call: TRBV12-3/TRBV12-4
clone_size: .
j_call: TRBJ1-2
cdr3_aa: CASSSGSHNYGYTF
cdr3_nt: TGTGCCAGCAGTTCAGGCAGCCATAACTATGGCTACACCTTC

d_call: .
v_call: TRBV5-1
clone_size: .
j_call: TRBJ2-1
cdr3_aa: CASSFGSQGNEQFF
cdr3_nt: TGCGCCAGCAGCTTTGGGTCTCAGGGCAATGAGCAGTTCTTC

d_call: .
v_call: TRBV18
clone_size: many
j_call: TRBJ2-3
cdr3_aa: CASSPRERQGARREGDTDTQYF
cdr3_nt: TGTGCCAGCTCACCGAGGGAAAGACAGGGGGCCCGGCGGGAGGGCGACACAGATACGCAGTATTTT

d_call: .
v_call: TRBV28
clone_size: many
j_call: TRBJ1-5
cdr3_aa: CASSPSWPQHF
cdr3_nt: TGTGCCAGCAGCCCGAGTTGGCCCCAGCATTTT

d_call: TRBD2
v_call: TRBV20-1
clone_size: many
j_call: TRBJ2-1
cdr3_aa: CSVQSIGGSRINEQFF
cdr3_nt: TGCAGTGTCCAAAGCATAGGCGGGAGTCGAATAAATGAGCAGTTCTTC

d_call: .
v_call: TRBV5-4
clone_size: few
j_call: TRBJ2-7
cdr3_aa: CASSFASYEQYF
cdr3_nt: TGTGCCAGCAGCTTTGCGTCGTACGAGCAGTACTTC

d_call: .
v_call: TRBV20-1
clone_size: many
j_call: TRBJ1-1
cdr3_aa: CSAIPGNTEAFF
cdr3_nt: TGCAGTGCTATCCCGGGGAACACTGAAGCTTTCTTT

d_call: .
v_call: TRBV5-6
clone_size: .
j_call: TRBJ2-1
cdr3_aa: CASSSGLPNYNEQFF
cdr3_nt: TGTGCCAGCAGCTCGGGACTGCCAAACTACAATGAGCAGTTCTTC

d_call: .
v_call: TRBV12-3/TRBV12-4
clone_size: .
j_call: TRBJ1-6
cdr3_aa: CASTPHRNSPLHF
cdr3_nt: TGTGCCAGCACACCCCACAGGAATTCACCCCTCCACTTT

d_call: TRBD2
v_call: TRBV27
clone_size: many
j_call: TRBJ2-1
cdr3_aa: CASSVSGGLYNEQFF
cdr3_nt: TGTGCCAGCAGTGTTAGCGGGGGGTTGTACAATGAGCAGTTCTTC

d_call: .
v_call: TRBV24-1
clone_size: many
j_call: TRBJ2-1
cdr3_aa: CATSDSGTVDWSEQFF
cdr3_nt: TGTGCCACCAGTGATTCCGGGACGGTGGATTGGTCTGAGCAGTTCTTC

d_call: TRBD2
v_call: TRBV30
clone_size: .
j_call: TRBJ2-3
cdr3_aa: CAGTSGLHNTQYF
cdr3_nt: TGTGCCGGGACTAGCGGGCTTCACAATACGCAGTATTTT

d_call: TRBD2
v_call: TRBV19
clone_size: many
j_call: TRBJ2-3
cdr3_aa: CASSLRLAGGPQYTDTQYF
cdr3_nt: TGTGCCAGTAGTCTCCGACTAGCGGGAGGGCCACAATACACAGATACGCAGTATTTT

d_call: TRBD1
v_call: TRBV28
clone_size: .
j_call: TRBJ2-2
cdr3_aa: CASSFPGQGNTGELFF
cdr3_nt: TGTGCCAGCAGTTTTCCGGGACAGGGAAACACCGGGGAGCTGTTTTTT

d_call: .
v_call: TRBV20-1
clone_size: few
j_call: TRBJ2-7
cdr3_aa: CSAKVGVSSYEQYF
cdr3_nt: TGCAGTGCAAAAGTGGGGGTTAGCTCCTACGAGCAGTACTTC

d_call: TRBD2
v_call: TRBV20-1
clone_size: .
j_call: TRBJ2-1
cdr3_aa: CSARNRAGGGDAFF
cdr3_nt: TGCAGTGCTAGAAACCGCGCGGGGGGCGGCGACGCGTTCTTC

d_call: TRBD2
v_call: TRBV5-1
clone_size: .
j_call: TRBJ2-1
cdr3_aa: CASSLVAGGSYNEQFF
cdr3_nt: TGCGCCAGCAGCTTGGTAGCGGGAGGCTCCTACAATGAGCAGTTCTTC

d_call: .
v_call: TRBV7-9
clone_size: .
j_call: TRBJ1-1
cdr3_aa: CASSSTSWEAFF
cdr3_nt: TGTGCCAGCAGCTCCACCAGTTGGGAAGCTTTCTTT

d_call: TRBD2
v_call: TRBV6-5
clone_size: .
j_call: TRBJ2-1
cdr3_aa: CASSYRPLAGGNEQFF
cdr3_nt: TGTGCCAGCAGTTACCGACCCCTAGCGGGAGGCAATGAGCAGTTCTTC

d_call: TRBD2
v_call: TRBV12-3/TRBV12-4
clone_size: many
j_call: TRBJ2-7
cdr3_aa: CASSHPGLAGSEQYF
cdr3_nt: TGTGCCAGCAGCCACCCTGGACTAGCGGGATCCGAGCAGTACTTC